Listed below are T cell receptor beta chains from one sample, sequenced in a study of identical twins. TCRdb passed the 5' RACE reads through MiXCR, listing each CDR3 protein once. The sample has approximately 280,000 distinct CDR3 sequences, less than 9% seen once. These same data were also listed under a study on yellow fever vaccine responses in identical twins.

The sample was memory (CD45RO+) T cells sorted from blood. The receptors here all came from a woman aged 18 to 35 in good health. The CDR3 runs from the conserved cysteine through the conserved F or W. D genes are given only for firm matches. Not every row has a clone size; where given, it reads once, few, many or a size class.

>NA|TRBV10-3|NA|TRBJ2-7
CAISESGTAYEQYF
TGTGCCATCAGTGAATCCGGGACTGCCTACGAGCAGTACTTC
>many|TRBV28|NA|TRBJ1-5
CASLRGGSGQPQHF
TGTGCCAGCCTCAGGGGAGGGAGTGGTCAGCCCCAGCATTTT
>few|TRBV20-1|NA|TRBJ2-4
CSASLQGRRNIQYF
TGCAGTGCTAGCCTACAGGGGAGGAGGAACATTCAGTACTTC
>NA|TRBV20-1|NA|TRBJ2-7
CSALLGEQYF
TGCAGTGCTCTGTTGGGCGAGCAGTACTTC
>few|TRBV5-1|NA|TRBJ2-6
CASTGDSISGANVLTF
TGCGCCAGCACTGGGGACTCAATCTCTGGGGCCAACGTCCTGACTTTC
>many|TRBV4-1|TRBD1|TRBJ1-5
CASSQVKGQEANSNQPQHF
TGCGCCAGCAGCCAAGTCAAGGGACAGGAGGCAAATAGCAATCAGCCCCAGCATTTT
>NA|TRBV12-5|NA|TRBJ1-1
CASGLAHREAFF
TGTGCTAGTGGTTTGGCGCACAGAGAAGCTTTCTTT
>many|TRBV6-5|NA|TRBJ1-1
CASSYGTEAFF
TGTGCCAGCAGTTACGGCACTGAAGCTTTCTTT
>NA|TRBV12-3/TRBV12-4|TRBD2|TRBJ2-3
CAFSFFGRGAGGADTQYF
TGTGCCTTCAGTTTCTTTGGTCGGGGAGCGGGAGGAGCAGATACGCAGTATTTT
>many|TRBV28|NA|TRBJ1-6
CASSFPGALNSPLHF
TGTGCCAGCAGCTTCCCCGGGGCCTTAAATTCACCCCTCCACTTT
>NA|TRBV14|TRBD2|TRBJ2-7
CASSQTGRAAYEQYF
TGTGCCAGCAGCCAAACCGGGAGGGCCGCCTACGAGCAGTACTTC
>many|TRBV11-2|NA|TRBJ2-1
CASSLVGRRFF
TGTGCCAGCAGCTTAGTAGGGCGCCGGTTCTTC
>NA|TRBV5-1|TRBD2|TRBJ2-7
CASSSMAGGREQYF
TGCGCCAGCAGCTCCATGGCGGGAGGACGCGAGCAGTACTTC
>many|TRBV10-3|NA|TRBJ1-6
CAIADSSSYNSPLHF
TGTGCCATCGCCGACAGTAGCTCCTATAATTCACCCCTCCACTTT
>few|TRBV7-8|TRBD1|TRBJ2-7
CASRSGTGGFYEQYF
TGTGCCAGCAGATCCGGGACAGGGGGCTTCTACGAGCAGTACTTC
>NA|TRBV28|NA|TRBJ2-3
CASNPANGGTDTQYF
TGTGCCAGCAACCCTGCGAACGGGGGCACAGATACGCAGTATTTT
>few|TRBV29-1|NA|TRBJ2-3
CSVPTASTDTQYF
TGCAGCGTTCCGACAGCGTCCACAGATACGCAGTATTTT
>NA|TRBV11-1|TRBD2|TRBJ2-5
CASSFLFGLAGAQETQYF
TGTGCCAGCAGCTTCCTTTTTGGACTAGCGGGGGCCCAAGAGACCCAGTACTTC
>many|TRBV12-3/TRBV12-4|TRBD2|TRBJ2-2
CASSFFGAGGPAGELFF
TGTGCCAGCAGTTTCTTTGGAGCGGGAGGGCCGGCCGGGGAGCTGTTTTTT
>few|TRBV11-2|TRBD2|TRBJ2-1
CASRSLAGYNEQFF
TGTGCCAGCAGATCACTAGCGGGGTACAATGAGCAGTTCTTC
>NA|TRBV25-1|NA|TRBJ1-1
CASSISTEAFF
TGTGCCAGCAGTATATCCACTGAAGCTTTCTTT
>few|TRBV12-3/TRBV12-4|NA|TRBJ1-4
CASSRGGAKLFF
TGTGCCAGCAGTCGAGGGGGAGCGAAACTGTTTTTT
>many|TRBV24-1|TRBD2|TRBJ2-1
CATSHTSGYYNEQFF
TGTGCCACCAGTCATACTAGCGGGTACTACAATGAGCAGTTCTTC
>NA|TRBV5-1|TRBD2|TRBJ2-7
CASSVSGRDYEQYF
TGCGCCAGCTCGGTTAGCGGGAGGGACTACGAGCAGTACTTC
>few|TRBV4-1|NA|TRBJ2-6
CASSQDQGPVRSGANVLTF
TGCGCCAGCAGCCAAGATCAGGGGCCGGTCCGCTCTGGGGCCAACGTCCTGACTTTC
>NA|TRBV19|NA|TRBJ1-1
CASRADRALNTEAFF
TGTGCCAGTAGGGCGGACAGAGCCTTGAACACTGAAGCTTTCTTT
>many|TRBV5-6|TRBD1|TRBJ2-2
CASLRDRGLGNTGELFF
TGTGCCAGCCTCCGGGACAGGGGGCTTGGGAACACCGGGGAGCTGTTTTTT
>NA|TRBV27|NA|TRBJ2-1
CASSGTTSQPRDEQFF
TGTGCCAGCAGTGGGACGACTAGTCAACCGCGGGATGAGCAGTTCTTC
>many|TRBV5-1|NA|TRBJ2-1
CASSSSLITGNEQFF
TGCGCCAGCAGCTCTAGCCTCATAACGGGCAATGAGCAGTTCTTC
>NA|TRBV11-2|TRBD2|TRBJ2-2
CASSFGGSGTGELFF
TGTGCCAGCAGCTTCGGCGGGAGTGGAACCGGGGAGCTGTTTTTT
>NA|TRBV5-1|TRBD2|TRBJ2-3
CASSLGLAGTSTDTQYF
TGCGCCAGCAGCTTGGGGCTAGCGGGGACTAGCACAGATACGCAGTATTTT
>many|TRBV10-3|NA|TRBJ1-6
CAISTSQPYNSPLHF
TGTGCCATCAGTACAAGTCAGCCCTATAATTCACCCCTCCACTTT
>few|TRBV12-3/TRBV12-4|NA|TRBJ2-3
CASSTRGDTDTQYF
TGTGCCAGCAGTACACGCGGGGACACAGATACGCAGTATTTT
>few|TRBV5-1|NA|TRBJ2-5
CASSFWGGSGRGETQYF
TGCGCCAGCAGCTTTTGGGGTGGGTCGGGACGAGGAGAGACCCAGTACTTC
>many|TRBV28|NA|TRBJ1-2
CASRDWDGVYGYTF
TGTGCCAGCAGAGATTGGGACGGCGTCTATGGCTACACCTTC
>many|TRBV5-6|NA|TRBJ1-1
CASSSDGRNTEAFF
TGTGCCAGCAGCTCGGACGGCCGTAACACTGAAGCTTTCTTT
>many|TRBV9|NA|TRBJ1-6
CASTRGWDSPLHF
TGTGCCAGCACACGGGGGTGGGATTCACCCCTCCACTTT
>many|TRBV20-1|NA|TRBJ2-1
CSARSDTGTEYNEQFF
TGCAGTGCTAGATCCGATACCGGGACTGAGTACAATGAGCAGTTCTTC
>few|TRBV6-1|TRBD1|TRBJ2-2
CASKTGTGNTGELFF
TGTGCCAGCAAAACCGGGACAGGGAACACCGGGGAGCTGTTTTTT
>NA|TRBV2|NA|TRBJ2-3
CASSKGSFEDTQYF
TGTGCCAGCAGTAAGGGGAGCTTCGAGGATACGCAGTATTTT
>many|TRBV4-2|TRBD2|TRBJ2-3
CASSQDRLAGDWDTQYF
TGTGCCAGCAGCCAAGATCGGCTAGCGGGGGATTGGGATACGCAGTATTTT
>many|TRBV18|TRBD1|TRBJ1-1
CASSPPGRKGGNTEAFF
TGTGCCAGCTCACCACCGGGGAGGAAAGGGGGCAACACTGAAGCTTTCTTT
>NA|TRBV6-1|TRBD2|TRBJ2-7
CASSQGLAGAYEQYF
TGTGCCAGCAGTCAGGGACTAGCGGGAGCCTACGAGCAGTACTTC
>few|TRBV7-8|TRBD1|TRBJ1-6
CASSVLNRGSNSPLHF
TGTGCCAGCAGCGTACTGAACAGGGGGAGTAATTCACCCCTCCACTTT
>NA|TRBV6-1|NA|TRBJ2-3
CAGSYSTDTQYF
TGTGCCGGTAGTTATAGCACAGATACGCAGTATTTT
>NA|TRBV3-1|NA|TRBJ1-5
CASSQQSKGQPQHF
TGTGCCAGCAGCCAACAAAGCAAGGGTCAGCCCCAGCATTTT
>NA|TRBV2|NA|TRBJ2-1
CASRPVRDNEQFF
TGTGCCAGCAGACCCGTCAGGGACAATGAGCAGTTCTTC
>few|TRBV15|NA|TRBJ2-7
CATSRDIVYEQYF
TGTGCCACCAGCAGAGATATAGTGTACGAGCAGTACTTC
>NA|TRBV18|NA|TRBJ1-1
CASSPRDPGAVTEAFF
TGTGCCAGCTCACCACGTGATCCGGGAGCGGTCACTGAAGCTTTCTTT
>many|TRBV5-1|TRBD1|TRBJ1-5
CASSSGTGDGQPQHF
TGCGCCAGCAGCTCAGGGACAGGGGATGGACAGCCCCAGCATTTT
>NA|TRBV5-4|TRBD1|TRBJ2-1
CASRGTGGYNEQFF
TGTGCCAGCAGAGGGACAGGGGGCTACAATGAGCAGTTCTTC
>many|TRBV29-1|TRBD1|TRBJ2-2
CSVARDRDTGELFF
TGCAGCGTTGCTCGGGACAGGGACACCGGGGAGCTGTTTTTT
>many|TRBV3-1|NA|TRBJ1-1
CASSHARGDGAEAFF
TGTGCCAGCAGCCATGCCCGGGGTGATGGCGCTGAAGCTTTCTTT
>NA|TRBV3-1|NA|TRBJ1-1
CASSPSDIKRSEAFF
TGTGCCAGCAGCCCCTCGGACATAAAGCGATCTGAAGCTTTCTTT
>NA|TRBV7-3|NA|TRBJ2-1
CASSPPGPYNEQFF
TGTGCCAGCAGCCCCCCGGGACCATACAATGAGCAGTTCTTC